Only a few counts were recorded for the clone carrying this T cell receptor beta chain. The data derive from a study of blood T cell repertoires in COVID-19. The V end lost 3 bases, the J end lost 4 bases, and 15 bases lay between the germline ends. The CDR3 runs to 15 residues. Germline CDR1 LGHNT, CDR2 FRNRAP. The table came from immunoSEQ multiplex PCR; TCRdb's copy has only in-frame clones and leaves some out. The repertoire has fewer than 150,000 clones, 85% to 90% of them found once; the top ten carry 4% to 4.5%. The sample consisted of peripheral blood. This chain joins TRBV12-5 and TRBJ1-2, with a possible D match to TRBD1 (6 bases). The receptor comes from a woman aged 35 to 49 with acute or convalescent COVID-19. The CDR3 loop reads CASGFALGQLYGYTF. As DNA, the CDR3 is TGTGCTAGTGGTTTTGCTCTCGGACAGCTCTATGGCTACACCTTC.